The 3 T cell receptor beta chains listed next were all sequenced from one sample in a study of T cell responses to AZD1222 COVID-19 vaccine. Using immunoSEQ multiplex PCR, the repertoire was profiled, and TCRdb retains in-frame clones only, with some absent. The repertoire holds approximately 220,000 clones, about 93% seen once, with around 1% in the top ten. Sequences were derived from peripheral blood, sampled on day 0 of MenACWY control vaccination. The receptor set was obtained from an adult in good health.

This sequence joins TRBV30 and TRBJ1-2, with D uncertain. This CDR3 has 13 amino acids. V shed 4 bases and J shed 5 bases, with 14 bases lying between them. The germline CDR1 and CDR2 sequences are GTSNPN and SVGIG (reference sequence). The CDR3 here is CAWTKDGRYGYTF. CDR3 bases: TGTGCCTGGACAAAGGACGGACGATATGGCTACACCTTC.

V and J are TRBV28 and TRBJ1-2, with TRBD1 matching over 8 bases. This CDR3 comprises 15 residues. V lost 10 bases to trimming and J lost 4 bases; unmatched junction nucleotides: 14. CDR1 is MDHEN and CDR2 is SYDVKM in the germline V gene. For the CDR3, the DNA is TGTGCCACAAAAACCCCGGGACAGGCAGGCTATGGCTACACCTTC. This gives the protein CATKTPGQAGYGYTF.

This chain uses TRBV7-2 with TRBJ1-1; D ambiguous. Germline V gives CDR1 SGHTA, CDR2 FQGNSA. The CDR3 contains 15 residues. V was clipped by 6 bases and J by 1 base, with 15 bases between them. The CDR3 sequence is CASRLPKTANTEAFF. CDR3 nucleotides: TGTGCCAGCAGATTGCCCAAAACGGCGAACACTGAAGCTTTCTTT.